These 24 T cell receptor beta chains were all obtained from the same sample, sequenced in a study of radiation and T cells in renal cell carcinoma. Assay: immunoSEQ multiplex PCR; the TCRdb copy retains only in-frame clones and omits some. Of some 140,000 clones detected, over 75% appear once; the ten largest clones hold about 12%. Sample time point: baseline pretreatment blood. This sample's treatment: 15 Gy SBRT to primary tumor, nephrectomy 4 weeks later. Source: blood, taken from a patient whose treatment included radiotherapy and nephrectomy. The receptors were gathered from a woman aged 50 to 65 with renal cell carcinoma.

The chain combines TRBV28 with TRBJ1-2; D is undetermined. CDR1 and CDR2 from the germline V gene are MDHEN and SYDVKM. There are 11 residues in the CDR3. V lost 11 bases, J lost 7 bases, and 14 bases lay in between. Written as DNA, the CDR3 is TGTGCCTCCGCGTGGCGGGTTGGCTACACCTTC. As protein: CASAWRVGYTF.

The chain uses TRBV5-3 and TRBJ1-6; no firm D call. TRBV5-3 is designated an ORF whose function remains uncertain. Trimming took off 4 bases at V and 0 bases at J, with 11 bases between the two ends. CDR3 length: 16 residues. The CDR3 DNA sequence: TGTGCCAGAAGCGAGACGACATTCTCCTATAATTCACCCCTCCACTTT. Residues: CARSETTFSYNSPLHF.

This chain uses TRBV11-3 with TRBJ2-2, with D perhaps being TRBD1 or TRBD2 (5 bases each). Trimming cost V 5 bases and J 4 bases, with 17 bases left between them. CDR1 and CDR2 (germline): SGHNT, YENEEA. This CDR3 comprises 16 residues. CDR3 residues: CASSLDRGTITGELFF. The CDR3 DNA is TGTGCCAGCAGCCTCGACCGGGGCACCATCACCGGGGAGCTGTTTTTT.

This clone was counted a single time. The chain couples TRBV19 to TRBJ2-1; a possible D gene is TRBD1 (5 bases). V was trimmed by 3 bases and J by 6 bases, leaving 15 bases between them. Looked up from germline, CDR1 is LNHDA and CDR2 is SQIVND (reference sequence). CDR3 length: 15 residues. The CDR3 region has the DNA TGTGCCAGTAGTATGGGGCAGGGTAATTCCAATGAGCAGTTCTTC. It yields the protein CASSMGQGNSNEQFF.

The CDR3 bases are TGTGCCAGCAGTTCGACAGGGGCCAGCTCCTACGAGCAGTACTTC. Translated, it gives CASSSTGASSYEQYF. V usage is TRBV6-9 and J usage is TRBJ2-7, with 8 positions matching TRBD1. The V and J ends lost 4 bases and 0 bases, in that order; junction bases with no gene match: 5. The CDR3 has 15 amino acids. From germline, CDR1 is MNHGY and CDR2 SVAAGI.

The genes are TRBV6-5 and TRBJ2-3; 12 nucleotides match TRBD2. The CDR3 is 16 amino acids. CDR1 and CDR2 from the germline V gene are MNHEY and SVGAGI. V was pared by 4 bases and J by 3 bases, with 5 bases of the junction left unmatched. CDR3 DNA sequence: TGTGCCAGCAGTTCCCTAGCGGGGGGGCAAACAGATACGCAGTATTTT. Translation gives CASSSLAGGQTDTQYF.

Remarks on this clone: Relative to the germline gene, one junction end is altered; a read error may explain this. V and J are TRBV7-9 and TRBJ2-5; 7 bases match TRBD1. The CDR3 has 14 residues. The germline V gene encodes CDR1 SEHNR and CDR2 FQNEAQ (reference sequence). The CDR3 sequence is CASSQGTVQEAQYF. The CDR3 bases are TGTGCCAGCAGCCAAGGGACAGTCCAAGAGGCCCAGTACTTC. Using reference TRBV7-9 and TRBJ2-5 for the parts outside the CDR3, the full variable domain is DTGVSQNPRHKITKRGQNVTFRCDPISEHNRLYWYRQTLGQGPEFLTYFQNEAQLEKSRLLSDRFSAERPKGSFSTLEIQRTEQGDSAMYLCASSQGTVQEAQYFGPGTRLLVL.

This clone was picked up one time. In nucleotides, the CDR3 is TGTGCCAGCAGAGGGGGTTATGAGCAGTTCTTC. Amino acid sequence: CASRGGYEQFF. The chain carries TRBV2 and TRBJ2-1, with a tentative D call TRBD1 (6 bases). Germline V gene data show CDR1 as SNHLY and CDR2 as FYNNEI. V lost 6 bases to trimming and J lost 8 bases, with 8 bases between them. CDR3 length equals 11 residues.

This clone was seen only a few times. The gene calls are TRBV11-3 and TRBJ1-1, with D maybe TRBD1 (5 bases). CDR1 SGHNT and CDR2 YENEEA come from the germline V gene. The CDR3 extends over 13 amino acids. V gave up 8 bases and J gave up 1 base, with 11 bases separating them. This CDR3 reads CASATTGNTEAFF. The CDR3 coding sequence is TGTGCCAGCGCGACTACAGGGAACACTGAAGCTTTCTTT.

The rearrangement joins TRBV4-1 to TRBJ2-4, with 10 bases lining up with TRBD1. Germline V gene data show CDR1 as MGHRA and CDR2 as YSYEKL. V dropped 4 bases and J dropped 8; count of bases not matched to a gene: 5. CDR3 length: 14 amino acids. This CDR3 is CASSPDRGLDIQYF. CDR3 DNA sequence: TGCGCCAGCAGCCCCGACAGGGGGCTAGACATTCAGTACTTC.

This clone occurred a few times. The V gene is TRBV6-4, the J gene TRBJ2-1; D is undetermined. The V gene's germline CDR1 is MRHNA and CDR2 SNTAGT. V was cut by 3 bases and J by 6 bases, with 9 bases left in between. The CDR3 covers 13 residues. In DNA form, the CDR3 reads TGTGCCAGCAGTGATGGGTTAACCAATGAGCAGTTCTTC. It encodes CASSDGLTNEQFF.

V and J are TRBV5-4 and TRBJ2-7, with a tentative D call TRBD1 (6 bases). Trimming stripped 4 bases from V and 0 bases from J, with 14 bases between. The CDR3 sequence is 15 residues long. The germline V gene has CDR1 SGHNT and CDR2 YYREEE (reference sequence). The CDR3 loop reads CASSPGTYSSYEQYF. CDR3 sequence (DNA): TGTGCCAGCAGCCCCGGGACATATTCCTCCTACGAGCAGTACTTC.

V usage is TRBV7-3 and J usage is TRBJ2-3; D is unresolved. Per the germline V gene, CDR1 is SGHTA and CDR2 is FQGTGA. The CDR3 sequence is 14 residues long. The germline V and J ends were trimmed by 2 bases and 6 bases, with 12 bases remaining between them. The CDR3 bases are TGTGCCAGCAGCTTATTATCTGGGGATGATACGCAGTATTTT. Translating it yields CASSLLSGDDTQYF. Together with reference TRBV7-3 and TRBJ2-3, the CDR3 gives the full variable domain: GAGVSQTPSNKVTEKGKYVELRCDPISGHTALYWYRQSLGQGPEFLIYFQGTGAADDSGLPNDRFFAVRPEGSVSTLKIQRTERGDSAVYLCASSLLSGDDTQYFGPGTRLTVL.

The gene calls are TRBV7-8 and TRBJ2-7; a weak D match, TRBD2 (5 bases). V lost 1 base to trimming and J lost 3 bases, with 7 bases between them. The CDR3 is 13 amino acids. Germline lookup yields CDR1 SGHVS and CDR2 FQNEAQ. The CDR3: CASSLGGLYEQYF. The CDR3 nucleotides read TGTGCCAGCAGCTTAGGAGGGCTCTACGAGCAGTACTTC.

The gene calls are TRBV4-1 and TRBJ2-1; 10 nucleotides line up with TRBD1. The germline CDR1 and CDR2 sequences are MGHRA and YSYEKL. This CDR3 contains 15 residues. The trim removed 1 base at V and 7 bases at J, leaving 4 bases unmatched. CDR3 region: CASSQGQGADNEQFF. In DNA, the CDR3 is TGCGCCAGCAGCCAAGGACAGGGGGCTGATAATGAGCAGTTCTTC.

This chain uses TRBV5-1 with TRBJ2-4, with no clear D. The CDR3 is 17 amino acids. Trimming removed 0 bases from V and 0 bases from J, with 13 bases in between. Looked up from germline, CDR1 is SGHRS and CDR2 is YFSETQ. CDR3 residues: CASSLVSGTIAKNIQYF. For the CDR3, the DNA is TGCGCCAGCAGCTTGGTGTCAGGAACCATAGCCAAAAACATTCAGTACTTC.

The chain links TRBV6-5 to TRBJ2-3; 9 bases fit TRBD2. There are 15 residues in the CDR3. V shed 6 bases and J 1 base; nucleotides not matched to a gene: 5. CDR1 is MNHEY, CDR2 SVGAGI, per germline. The DNA for the CDR3 is TGTGCCAGCAGCATTAGCGGGAGCCGCACAGATACGCAGTATTTT. Its protein product is CASSISGSRTDTQYF.

This chain joins TRBV4-1 and TRBJ1-5, with 9 bases lining up with TRBD1. Unmatched junction bases numbered 3, after V lost 2 bases and J lost 4 bases. The CDR3 sequence is 15 residues long. CDR1 and CDR2 (germline): MGHRA, YSYEKL. The DNA for the CDR3 is TGCGCCAGCAGCCAATGGGACAGGGAGAATCAGCCCCAGCATTTT. Translating gives CASSQWDRENQPQHF.

The J gene is TRBJ2-7, the V gene TRBV6-5, with D possibly being TRBD1 (7 bases). This CDR3 contains 13 residues. Trimming left V 7 bases short and J 4 bases short, with 14 bases between. In germline, CDR1 is MNHEY, CDR2 SVGAGI. CDR3 sequence reads: CASKAGGGYEQYF. CDR3 in DNA: TGTGCCAGCAAGGCAGGGGGAGGTTACGAGCAGTACTTC.

CDR3 sequence: CASSLVREGPYTF. The CDR3 bases are TGTGCCAGCAGCTTAGTGAGAGAGGGACCCTACACCTTC. V and J are TRBV7-6 and TRBJ1-2; D is possibly TRBD1 (5 bases). Per germline, CDR1 SGHVS and CDR2 FNYEAQ. V was cut by 1 base and J by 10 bases, with 13 bases left in between. The CDR3 runs 13 residues.

The chain employs TRBV7-3 and TRBJ2-3; D unresolved. The CDR3 runs 12 residues. Trimming pared 5 bases from V and 6 bases from J, leaving 9 bases between. The germline gives CDR1 SGHTA, CDR2 FQGTGA. This chain's CDR3 is CASSRDRDTQYF. The CDR3 DNA sequence: TGTGCCAGCAGCCGAGACCGGGATACGCAGTATTTT.

The chain links TRBV28 to TRBJ1-2; D is undetermined. Trimming removed 5 bases at V and 8 bases at J, with 18 bases between. Per germline, CDR1 MDHEN and CDR2 SYDVKM. The CDR3 extends over 14 amino acids. CDR3 loop: CASSPPTGRKGYTF. The CDR3 DNA is TGTGCCAGCAGTCCGCCGACTGGGAGGAAAGGCTACACCTTC.

This chain links TRBV5-1 with TRBJ2-7; D is perhaps TRBD1 (6 bases). This CDR3 spans 16 amino acids. V shed 4 bases and J shed 2 bases, with 19 bases lying between them. CDR1 and CDR2 (germline): SGHRS, YFSETQ. CDR3: CASSLVTGGGTYEQYF. CDR3 nucleotide sequence: TGCGCCAGCAGCCTGGTGACAGGTGGGGGAACCTACGAGCAGTACTTC.

This clone has only a few counts. The chain links TRBV7-9 to TRBJ1-1, with a possible D match to TRBD1 (5 bases). Per germline, CDR1 SEHNR and CDR2 FQNEAQ (reference sequence). Trimming shortened V by 6 bases and J by 6 bases, and 11 bases separated the two germline ends. The CDR3 spans 12 residues. CDR3 residues: CASSKTGAEAFF. The CDR3 nucleotides read TGTGCCAGCAGTAAGACGGGGGCTGAAGCTTTCTTT.